The present TCR beta chain was sequenced within a study of cytomegalovirus exposure and HLA in healthy donors. Points on this clone: What it recognizes is unknown.

PCR involved 60 Vbeta and 13 Jbeta primers. Original processing methods: As a later analysis found, there were 80 million or so unique TCR beta chains, of which some 9.9 million were shared. Profiling relied on immunoSEQ multiplex PCR, and the TCRdb table lists in-frame clones only, not all of them. V and J calls and clone size are copied from that table; D and trimming were computed from the DNA. The sample holds around 130,000 clones, around 77% seen once. The V gene's germline CDR1 is KGHSH and CDR2 LQKENI. The ends lost 1 base at V and 2 bases at J; junction bases unmatched: 7. This CDR3 region has 17 residues. Findings of the study overall: Associated with cytomegalovirus, according to the listing, were 150 to 200 TCR beta chains.

Sequencing input: PBMCs. The clonotype originates from a woman aged 60-75 years in good health and CMV-seronegative. The rearrangement links TRBV18 to TRBJ1-3, with 8 bases lining up with TRBD1. CDR3 bases: TGTGCCAGCTCACCACTTGGGGGACAGGACGCTGGAAACACCATATATTTT. It translates to CASSPLGGQDAGNTIYF.